The rows below give T cell receptor beta chains drawn from one sample of a study of human T cells and chemical hapten exposure. TCRdb re-derived calls from the RACE reads in MiXCR, one entry per CDR3 protein. The table has tens of thousands of distinct CDR3 sequences, roughly 10% seen once. The sample consisted of whole blood, taken in connection with sensitization to the hapten diphenylcyclopropenone (DPC). These receptors all stem from a woman aged 40 to 50 with alopecia areata. Some clones in this sample may be carry-over from other donors' samples. The CDR3 runs from the conserved cysteine through the conserved F or W. The order of the fields is J gene, D gene, clone size, V gene, CDR3 DNA, CDR3 protein. The D gene is left open where the match is weak. Not every row has a clone size; where given, it reads once, few, many or a size class.

j_gene: TRBJ2-7
d_gene: -
abundance: -
v_gene: TRBV29-1
CDR3nt: TGCAGCGTTGAGTCAGGGGCCTCCTACGAGCAGTACTTC
CDR3aa: CSVESGASYEQYF

j_gene: TRBJ2-1
d_gene: -
abundance: many
v_gene: TRBV5-6
CDR3nt: TGTGCCAGCAGCGAGGGAGGGGGTCTCTCCCCTTACAATGAGCAGTTCTTC
CDR3aa: CASSEGGGLSPYNEQFF

j_gene: TRBJ1-5
d_gene: -
abundance: few
v_gene: TRBV6-2/TRBV6-3
CDR3nt: TGTGCCAGCAGCACCGGGACGGCCACGTCGTCAGCCCAGCATTTT
CDR3aa: CASSTGTATSSAQHF

j_gene: TRBJ2-1
d_gene: TRBD1
abundance: many
v_gene: TRBV5-1
CDR3nt: TGCGCCAGCACCCGCGACAGGGGGCGAGGCAATGAGCAGTTCTTC
CDR3aa: CASTRDRGRGNEQFF

j_gene: TRBJ1-1
d_gene: -
abundance: once
v_gene: TRBV9
CDR3nt: TGTGCCAGCAGCGTAGGGGGCATGAACACTGAAGCTTTCTTT
CDR3aa: CASSVGGMNTEAFF

j_gene: TRBJ2-7
d_gene: TRBD2
abundance: medium-sized
v_gene: TRBV14
CDR3nt: TGTGCCAGCAGACCTAGCGGTCGCTCCTACGAGCAGTACTTC
CDR3aa: CASRPSGRSYEQYF

j_gene: TRBJ2-3
d_gene: TRBD2
abundance: -
v_gene: TRBV20-1
CDR3nt: TGCAGTGCTAGAACACTAGCGGGGACGCAGTATTTT
CDR3aa: CSARTLAGTQYF

j_gene: TRBJ2-7
d_gene: -
abundance: -
v_gene: TRBV9
CDR3nt: TGTGCCAGCAGCGCCCGAGGGGCAGAGCCGACCTACGAGCAGTACTTC
CDR3aa: CASSARGAEPTYEQYF

j_gene: TRBJ1-6
d_gene: -
abundance: many
v_gene: TRBV28
CDR3nt: TGTGCCAGCAGTCTCTCCGGGAATTCACCCCTCCACTTT
CDR3aa: CASSLSGNSPLHF

j_gene: TRBJ2-2
d_gene: -
abundance: -
v_gene: TRBV14
CDR3nt: TGTGCCAGCAGCCAAGAGACAGACGGGGAGCTGTTTTTT
CDR3aa: CASSQETDGELFF

j_gene: TRBJ2-5
d_gene: TRBD2
abundance: many
v_gene: TRBV12-5
CDR3nt: TGTGCTAGTGGTTTCGGGCGGGAGCTTGGAGAGACCCAGTACTTC
CDR3aa: CASGFGRELGETQYF

j_gene: TRBJ1-2
d_gene: TRBD1
abundance: -
v_gene: TRBV7-9
CDR3nt: TGTGCCAGCAGCCCCACAAGACAGGGAGGGGCCCTTAACTATAGCTACACCTTC
CDR3aa: CASSPTRQGGALNYSYTF

j_gene: TRBJ1-1
d_gene: -
abundance: many
v_gene: TRBV5-1
CDR3nt: TGCGCCAGCAATCTCTACGGGGTGAACACTGAAGCTTTCTTT
CDR3aa: CASNLYGVNTEAFF

j_gene: TRBJ1-5
d_gene: -
abundance: -
v_gene: TRBV7-3
CDR3nt: TGTGCCAGCAGCGCCACAGTAACAAATAGCAATCAGCCCCAGCATTTT
CDR3aa: CASSATVTNSNQPQHF

j_gene: TRBJ1-5
d_gene: -
abundance: many
v_gene: TRBV20-1
CDR3nt: TGCAGTGCTAGAAGGGGCCAACAGCCCCAGCATTTT
CDR3aa: CSARRGQQPQHF

j_gene: TRBJ2-3
d_gene: -
abundance: -
v_gene: TRBV7-2
CDR3nt: TGTGCCAGCAGCTTAGAAGGTAGTACGCAGTATTTT
CDR3aa: CASSLEGSTQYF

j_gene: TRBJ1-3
d_gene: -
abundance: -
v_gene: TRBV14
CDR3nt: TGTGCCAGCAGCCCAAATAATGGAAACACCATATATTTT
CDR3aa: CASSPNNGNTIYF

j_gene: TRBJ2-7
d_gene: -
abundance: few
v_gene: TRBV12-3/TRBV12-4
CDR3nt: TGTGCCAGCAGTTTAGCCCTTGGCAGTTCTAGCCCCTACGAGCAGTACTTC
CDR3aa: CASSLALGSSSPYEQYF

j_gene: TRBJ2-7
d_gene: TRBD2
abundance: many
v_gene: TRBV6-5
CDR3nt: TGTGCCAGCAGACCCGTAGCGGGAGGCTCGGCCGAGCAGTACTTC
CDR3aa: CASRPVAGGSAEQYF

j_gene: TRBJ1-5
d_gene: -
abundance: many
v_gene: TRBV12-5
CDR3nt: TGTGCTAGTGGAAAGGGTGACAATCAGCCCCAGCATTTT
CDR3aa: CASGKGDNQPQHF

j_gene: TRBJ2-7
d_gene: -
abundance: many
v_gene: TRBV28
CDR3nt: TGTGCCAGCAGTCCCCAGGGACGGCGGGCCTACGAGCAGTACTTC
CDR3aa: CASSPQGRRAYEQYF

j_gene: TRBJ1-4
d_gene: TRBD1
abundance: -
v_gene: TRBV19
CDR3nt: TGTGCCAGTCGAAACGGCGACAGGGCTAATGAAAAACTGTTTTTT
CDR3aa: CASRNGDRANEKLFF

j_gene: TRBJ2-3
d_gene: TRBD2
abundance: few
v_gene: TRBV20-1
CDR3nt: TGCAGTGCTAGAGTGCGGGGGGCCTTAGATACGCAGTATTTT
CDR3aa: CSARVRGALDTQYF

j_gene: TRBJ1-2
d_gene: TRBD1
abundance: many
v_gene: TRBV12-3/TRBV12-4
CDR3nt: TGTGCCAGCAGTTTGGGGACAGGGGGCGGCTACACCTTC
CDR3aa: CASSLGTGGGYTF

j_gene: TRBJ2-1
d_gene: TRBD2
abundance: many
v_gene: TRBV2
CDR3nt: TGTGCCAGCAGTGCGCGGACTAGCGGGGAGCAGTTCTTC
CDR3aa: CASSARTSGEQFF

j_gene: TRBJ2-1
d_gene: TRBD2
abundance: many
v_gene: TRBV20-1
CDR3nt: TGCAGTGCTTCTCCTAGCGGGGGGCGGTACAATGAGCAGTTCTTC
CDR3aa: CSASPSGGRYNEQFF

j_gene: TRBJ2-2
d_gene: -
abundance: many
v_gene: TRBV12-3/TRBV12-4
CDR3nt: TGTGCCAGCAGTCCCCTGGGGGGCCCCGGGGAGCTGTTTTTT
CDR3aa: CASSPLGGPGELFF

j_gene: TRBJ2-7
d_gene: TRBD1
abundance: many
v_gene: TRBV27
CDR3nt: TGTGCCAGCACCCGACAGGGGGCTGGTGAGCAGTACTTC
CDR3aa: CASTRQGAGEQYF

j_gene: TRBJ1-3
d_gene: TRBD1
abundance: few
v_gene: TRBV3-1
CDR3nt: TGTGCCAGCAGCCAGGGACAGAGCTCTGGAAACACCATATATTTT
CDR3aa: CASSQGQSSGNTIYF

j_gene: TRBJ1-1
d_gene: -
abundance: many
v_gene: TRBV29-1
CDR3nt: TGCAGCGTTGAAGTGATGAACACTGAAGCTTTCTTT
CDR3aa: CSVEVMNTEAFF

j_gene: TRBJ1-2
d_gene: TRBD1
abundance: few
v_gene: TRBV12-3/TRBV12-4
CDR3nt: TGTGCCAGCAGCCCTACAGGGGGAAACTATGGCTACACCTTC
CDR3aa: CASSPTGGNYGYTF

j_gene: TRBJ2-1
d_gene: TRBD2
abundance: -
v_gene: TRBV7-6
CDR3nt: TGTGCCAGCAGCTTAAGGTCGGGACGGGGGGGTCTCTACAATGAGCAGTTCTTC
CDR3aa: CASSLRSGRGGLYNEQFF

j_gene: TRBJ2-5
d_gene: TRBD1
abundance: -
v_gene: TRBV29-1
CDR3nt: TGCAGCACCCGACAGGGGAAAGAGACCCAGTACTTC
CDR3aa: CSTRQGKETQYF

j_gene: TRBJ2-1
d_gene: TRBD2
abundance: -
v_gene: TRBV6-2/TRBV6-3
CDR3nt: TGTGCCAGCAGACTAGCGGGGGGCCTTAACAATGAGCAGTTCTTC
CDR3aa: CASRLAGGLNNEQFF

j_gene: TRBJ1-5
d_gene: -
abundance: -
v_gene: TRBV12-3/TRBV12-4
CDR3nt: TGTGCCAGCAGGGGACTCAGCAATCAGCCCCAGCATTTT
CDR3aa: CASRGLSNQPQHF

j_gene: TRBJ1-1
d_gene: -
abundance: many
v_gene: TRBV19
CDR3nt: TGTGCCAGTAGTACGAGGGTTGGGGCGGACGGGACTGAAGCTTTCTTT
CDR3aa: CASSTRVGADGTEAFF

j_gene: TRBJ2-1
d_gene: -
abundance: many
v_gene: TRBV12-5
CDR3nt: TGTGCTAGTGGTTTGGTACCCGCTAGCTACAATGAGCAGTTCTTC
CDR3aa: CASGLVPASYNEQFF

j_gene: TRBJ2-7
d_gene: -
abundance: few
v_gene: TRBV5-1
CDR3nt: TGCGCCAGCAGCTTGGCCCGGCTATCCAACTACGAGCAGTACTTC
CDR3aa: CASSLARLSNYEQYF

j_gene: TRBJ2-5
d_gene: -
abundance: -
v_gene: TRBV7-9
CDR3nt: TGTGCCAGCAGCGCCGGGACGGCAGGAGAGACCCAGTACTTC
CDR3aa: CASSAGTAGETQYF

j_gene: TRBJ2-7
d_gene: -
abundance: many
v_gene: TRBV7-6
CDR3nt: TGTGCCAGCAGCTTACAGGCAGGGGACGAGCAGTACTTC
CDR3aa: CASSLQAGDEQYF

j_gene: TRBJ2-2
d_gene: -
abundance: many
v_gene: TRBV7-9
CDR3nt: TGTGCCAGCAGCTACGTTAGGGGCCCCACCGGGGAGCTGTTTTTT
CDR3aa: CASSYVRGPTGELFF

j_gene: TRBJ2-1
d_gene: -
abundance: few
v_gene: TRBV6-2/TRBV6-3
CDR3nt: TGTGCCAGCAGCCTACGACACTCGGGCTCCTACAATGAGCAGTTCTTC
CDR3aa: CASSLRHSGSYNEQFF

j_gene: TRBJ2-7
d_gene: -
abundance: many
v_gene: TRBV27
CDR3nt: TGTGCCGCGGGGAACGGGGCCGCTTCCTACGAGCAGTACTTC
CDR3aa: CAAGNGAASYEQYF

j_gene: TRBJ2-3
d_gene: TRBD1
abundance: -
v_gene: TRBV14
CDR3nt: TGTGCCAGCACGGGACAGGGATCCACAGATACGCAGTATTTT
CDR3aa: CASTGQGSTDTQYF

j_gene: TRBJ1-3
d_gene: -
abundance: many
v_gene: TRBV20-1
CDR3nt: TGCAGTGCTAGAGGGAGGGGTGGCCAACTTGAATCCTCTGGAAACACCATATATTTT
CDR3aa: CSARGRGGQLESSGNTIYF

j_gene: TRBJ2-1
d_gene: TRBD1
abundance: few
v_gene: TRBV29-1
CDR3nt: TGCAGCGGGGGACAGGGGGCGCACAATGAGCAGTTCTTC
CDR3aa: CSGGQGAHNEQFF

j_gene: TRBJ1-5
d_gene: -
abundance: many
v_gene: TRBV6-1
CDR3nt: TGTGCCAGCACGGGCAGAAGAGATCAGCCCCAGCATTTT
CDR3aa: CASTGRRDQPQHF

j_gene: TRBJ2-1
d_gene: -
abundance: -
v_gene: TRBV5-4
CDR3nt: TGTGCCAGCAGCTTAGGTGGACCCTCCTACAATGAGCAGTTCTTC
CDR3aa: CASSLGGPSYNEQFF

j_gene: TRBJ2-1
d_gene: -
abundance: -
v_gene: TRBV7-2
CDR3nt: TGTGCCAGCAGCCCCTCCTTGACAGGAATCATGCAGTTCTTC
CDR3aa: CASSPSLTGIMQFF

j_gene: TRBJ1-2
d_gene: -
abundance: -
v_gene: TRBV7-9
CDR3nt: TGTGCCAGCAGCTTAGGGACGTCAGCTAACTATGGCTACACCTTC
CDR3aa: CASSLGTSANYGYTF

j_gene: TRBJ2-3
d_gene: TRBD2
abundance: many
v_gene: TRBV5-1
CDR3nt: TGCGCCAGCAGCTTGGCCACAGGAGTCGAGGGAGGGTTTTCGGATACGCAGTATTTT
CDR3aa: CASSLATGVEGGFSDTQYF

j_gene: TRBJ1-3
d_gene: -
abundance: few
v_gene: TRBV5-4
CDR3nt: TGTGCCAGCAGCTTAGGGGGGCTGAGAGTTGGAAACACCATATATTTT
CDR3aa: CASSLGGLRVGNTIYF